The source of this T cell receptor beta chain is a study of blood T cell repertoires in COVID-19. Using immunoSEQ multiplex PCR, the repertoire was profiled, and TCRdb retains in-frame clones only, with some absent. The sample lists under 450,000 clones, over 75% seen once, with 2.5% to 3.5% in the top ten. V was cut by 7 bases and J by 4 bases, with 17 bases left in between. The CDR3 consists of 15 residues. Germline V gene sequence: CDR1 MNHEY, CDR2 SMNVEV (reference sequence). Material: PBMCs or T cells enriched from blood (not recorded which). The sequence was collected from a woman aged 30 to 39 who had recovered from COVID-19. This rearrangement joins TRBV27 to TRBJ2-1; D is possibly TRBD2 (6 bases). The CDR3 DNA reads as TGTGCCAGCACCCAACTAGCATTGGGTTACAATGAGCAGTTCTTC. Residues: CASTQLALGYNEQFF.